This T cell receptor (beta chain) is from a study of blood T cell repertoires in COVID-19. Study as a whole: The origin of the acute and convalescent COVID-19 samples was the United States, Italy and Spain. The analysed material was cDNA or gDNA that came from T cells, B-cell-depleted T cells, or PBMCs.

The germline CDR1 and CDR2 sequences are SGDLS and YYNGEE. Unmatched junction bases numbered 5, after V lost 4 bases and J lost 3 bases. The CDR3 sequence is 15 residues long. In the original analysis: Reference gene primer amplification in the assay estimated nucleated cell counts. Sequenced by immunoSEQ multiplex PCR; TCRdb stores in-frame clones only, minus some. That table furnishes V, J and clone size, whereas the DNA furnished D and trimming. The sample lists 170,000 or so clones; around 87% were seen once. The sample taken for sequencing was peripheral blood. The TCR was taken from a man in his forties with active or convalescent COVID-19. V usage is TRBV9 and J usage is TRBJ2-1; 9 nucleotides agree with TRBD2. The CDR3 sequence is CASSRRAGGYNEQFF. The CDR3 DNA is TGTGCCAGCAGCCGTAGAGCGGGGGGCTACAATGAGCAGTTCTTC.